The next 26 T cell receptor beta chains were all read from a single sample in a study of cytomegalovirus exposure and HLA in healthy donors. Vbeta (60) and Jbeta (13) primers were used in the PCR. Clones were sequenced by immunoSEQ multiplex PCR, and TCRdb holds only the in-frame ones, with some missing. The sample yields about 170,000 clones, approximately 71% seen once. The sequencing input was PBMCs. The receptor set was obtained from a girl aged 5-17 years in good health and CMV-seronegative.

This clone was seen a few times. V is TRBV2 and J is TRBJ2-7, with D maybe TRBD2 (5 bases). V was shortened by 3 bases and J by 3 bases, with 6 bases between the two germline ends. This CDR3 spans 12 amino acids. Germline V lookup: CDR1 SNHLY, CDR2 FYNNEI. The CDR3 region has the DNA TGTGCCAGCAGTGAGGGAGACTACGAGCAGTACTTC. Its protein is CASSEGDYEQYF.

V is TRBV14 and J is TRBJ1-1; D gene uncertain. Germline V lookup: CDR1 SGHDN, CDR2 FVKESK. There are 11 residues in the CDR3. Between the trimmed V and J ends, which lost 1 base and 7 bases, there was a span of 4 bases. For the CDR3, the DNA is TGTGCCAGCAGCCAAGCAGGTGAAGCTTTCTTT. This gives the protein CASSQAGEAFF.

This chain uses TRBV7-8 with TRBJ2-7; D remains ambiguous. The CDR3 covers 14 residues. CDR1 is SGHVS, CDR2 FQNEAQ, per germline. Between the trimmed V and J ends, which lost 5 bases and 1 base, there was a span of 12 bases. As DNA, the CDR3 is TGTGCCAGCAGCCCCCGAGGCGGATCCTACGAGCAGTACTTC. Translating gives CASSPRGGSYEQYF.

In this sample, this clone turned up once. V is TRBV11-2 and J is TRBJ2-7, with 9 bases lining up with TRBD1. With V trimmed by 2 bases and J by 2 bases, 4 bases remained unmatched. The CDR3 runs 15 residues. Germline values: CDR1 SGHAT, CDR2 FQNNGV. The CDR3 DNA follows: TGTGCCAGCAGCTTAACACGGACAGGGGCCTACGAGCAGTACTTC. Residues: CASSLTRTGAYEQYF.

The V gene is TRBV5-1, the J gene TRBJ1-6; 8 positions match TRBD1. Germline lookup yields CDR1 SGHRS and CDR2 YFSETQ. Unmatched junction bases numbered 3, after V lost 2 bases and J lost 8 bases. This CDR3 spans 14 amino acids. CDR3 loop: CASSFGQGDSPLHF. The DNA for the CDR3 is TGCGCCAGCAGCTTTGGACAGGGAGATTCACCCCTCCACTTT.

V is TRBV7-8 and J is TRBJ2-1; 10 bases map to TRBD2. Germline V gene data show CDR1 as SGHVS and CDR2 as FQNEAQ. CDR3 length: 14 residues. Trimming removed 4 bases from V and 15 bases from J; junction bases left unmatched: 12. CDR3 sequence: CASSSRTSGAPPFF. The CDR3 DNA follows: TGTGCCAGCAGCTCCCGGACTAGCGGAGCCCCCCCGTTCTTC. The whole variable domain, filled in from reference TRBV7-8 and TRBJ2-1, reads GAGVSQSPRYKVAKRGQDVALRCDPISGHVSLFWYQQALGQGPEFLTYFQNEAQLDKSGLPSDRFFAERPEGSVSTLKIQRTQQEDSAVYLCASSSRTSGAPPFFGPGTRLTVL.

The rearrangement joins TRBV7-8 to TRBJ1-3; no reliable D call. CDR1 is SGHVS, CDR2 FQNEAQ, per germline. This CDR3 has 15 residues. Between the trimmed V and J ends, which lost 2 bases and 2 bases, there was a span of 10 bases. The CDR3 loop is CASSLRWAAGNTIYF. The CDR3 DNA follows: TGTGCCAGCAGCTTAAGGTGGGCAGCTGGAAACACCATATATTTT.

V gene TRBV11-1 combines with J gene TRBJ1-2; the D gene is possibly TRBD1 (6 bases). Germline CDR1 reads SGHAT; CDR2 reads FQDESV (reference sequence). The length of the CDR3 is 15 residues. The germline V and J ends were trimmed by 5 bases and 2 bases, with 15 bases remaining between them. As DNA, the CDR3 is TGTGCCAGCAGCCAGGGGCACAGTGCAAACTATGGCTACACCTTC. This codes for CASSQGHSANYGYTF. Combining the CDR3 with reference TRBV11-1 and TRBJ1-2 gives the whole variable domain EAEVAQSPRYKITEKSQAVAFWCDPISGHATLYWYRQILGQGPELLVQFQDESVVDDSQLPKDRFSAERLKGVDSTLKIQPAELGDSAMYLCASSQGHSANYGYTFGSGTRLTVV.

This clone appeared a single time. The chain links TRBV4-1 to TRBJ1-5; 10 bases are a match to TRBD1. From germline, CDR1 is MGHRA and CDR2 YSYEKL. V shed 3 bases and J 9 bases; nucleotides not matched to a gene: 5. The CDR3 sequence is 14 residues long. CDR3: CASSQGQGRRPQHF. The CDR3 DNA sequence: TGCGCCAGCAGCCAGGGACAGGGGCGCAGGCCCCAGCATTTT.

The chain is built from TRBV7-3 and TRBJ1-4; 8 bases are a match to TRBD1. The CDR3 has 15 amino acids. Germline loops: CDR1 SGHTA, CDR2 FQGTGA. With 8 bases clipped from V and 8 bases from J, the junction kept 13 bases outside the gene matches. The CDR3 reads CASGLQGAYWEKLFF. DNA for the CDR3: TGTGCCAGCGGCCTTCAGGGGGCGTACTGGGAAAAACTGTTTTTT.

The rearrangement links TRBV6-4 to TRBJ1-2; 8 bases match TRBD1. This CDR3 is built from 13 residues. Trimming cost V 3 bases and J 8 bases; bases outside gene matches: 5. Germline CDR1 and CDR2: MRHNA and SNTAGT. CDR3 amino acids: CASSEGTGLGYTF. The CDR3 DNA is TGTGCCAGCAGTGAGGGGACAGGTCTCGGCTACACCTTC.

V and J are TRBV10-2 and TRBJ1-5; D is possibly TRBD1 (5 bases). This CDR3 comprises 13 residues. Trimming shortened V by 8 bases and J by 7 bases, and 15 bases separated the two germline ends. The germline V gene has CDR1 WSHSY and CDR2 SAAADI. In DNA, the CDR3 is TGCGCCAGCTCGGGGCAGGGAGGACAGCCCCAGCATTTT. Translated, it gives CASSGQGGQPQHF.

The rearrangement uses TRBV7-9 and TRBJ2-1; D is ambiguous. V lost 5 bases to trimming and J lost 3 bases, with 11 bases between them. The length of the CDR3 is 14 residues. Germline V lookup: CDR1 SEHNR, CDR2 FQNEAQ (reference sequence). For the CDR3, the DNA is TGTGCCAGCAGCCCCATGTCCAGCTACAATGAGCAGTTCTTC. Encoded protein: CASSPMSSYNEQFF.

This clone appeared once. The CDR3 loop is CASSPPDSYNEQFF. CDR3 in DNA: TGTGCCAGCAGCCCCCCGGACAGCTACAATGAGCAGTTCTTC. The chain is built from TRBV14 and TRBJ2-1, with TRBD1 as a possible D gene (6 bases). V was shortened by 4 bases and J by 3 bases, with 10 bases between the two germline ends. The CDR3 totals 14 residues. The germline CDR1 and CDR2 sequences are SGHDN and FVKESK. Together with reference TRBV14 and TRBJ2-1, the CDR3 gives the full variable domain: EAGVTQFPSHSVIEKGQTVTLRCDPISGHDNLYWYRRVMGKEIKFLLHFVKESKQDESGMPNNRFLAERTGGTYSTLKVQPAELEDSGVYFCASSPPDSYNEQFFGPGTRLTVL.

The DNA of the CDR3 is TGTGCCAGCAGCCAGGGGTACAGAGACCAAGAGACCCAGTACTTC. Translated, it gives CASSQGYRDQETQYF. V is TRBV7-9 and J is TRBJ2-5, with a tentative D call TRBD1 (6 bases). Germline-derived CDR1 and CDR2 are SEHNR and FQNEAQ (reference sequence). This CDR3 has 15 amino acids. Between the trimmed V and J ends, which lost 5 bases and 0 bases, there was a span of 13 bases.

The chain joins TRBV5-1 to TRBJ2-5, with 11 bases matching TRBD1. Germline V gene sequence: CDR1 SGHRS, CDR2 YFSETQ. There are 16 residues in the CDR3. With 0 bases clipped from V and 2 bases from J, the junction kept 3 bases outside the gene matches. The CDR3 DNA reads as TGCGCCAGCAGCTTGGGGGGACAGGGGGGACAAGAGACCCAGTACTTC. Its translation is CASSLGGQGGQETQYF.

Only a few counts were recorded for this clone. The chain joins TRBV19 to TRBJ1-6; a weak D match, TRBD1 (6 bases). Germline loops: CDR1 LNHDA, CDR2 SQIVND (reference sequence). V lost 5 bases and J lost 0, with 14 bases in between. CDR3 length: 17 amino acids. The CDR3, as DNA: TGTGCCAGTAGTTCGACAGGCCCGAGCTCCTATAATTCACCCCTCCACTTT. It encodes CASSSTGPSSYNSPLHF.

The chain carries TRBV7-6 and TRBJ1-1; D is unresolved. The CDR3 is 14 amino acids. The germline V gene has CDR1 SGHVS and CDR2 FNYEAQ. Between the trimmed V and J ends, which lost 4 bases and 8 bases, there was a span of 17 bases. In nucleotides, the CDR3 is TGTGCCAGCAGCTCACCATCACCCGGGATGGAAGCTTTCTTT. It is translated as CASSSPSPGMEAFF. The full variable domain, in which reference TRBV7-6 and TRBJ1-1 provide the parts outside the CDR3, is GAGVSQSPRYKVTKRGQDVALRCDPISGHVSLYWYRQALGQGPEFLTYFNYEAQQDKSGLPNDRFSAERPEGSISTLTIQRTEQRDSAMYRCASSSPSPGMEAFFGQGTRLTVV.

The V call is TRBV6-5, the J call TRBJ1-5, with D possibly TRBD1 on 5 matching bases. The CDR3 covers 15 residues. Trimming removed 5 bases from V and 6 bases from J, with 17 bases in between. Germline CDR1 MNHEY, CDR2 SVGAGI. The CDR3 is CASSPFSPQGQPQHF. CDR3 in DNA: TGTGCCAGCAGTCCTTTTTCCCCTCAGGGTCAGCCCCAGCATTTT.

This clone was observed once. The chain employs TRBV5-1 and TRBJ2-7; 12 nucleotides line up with TRBD2. Losses at the gene ends were 4 bases for V and 2 bases for J; bases not matched to a gene: 10. Germline CDR1 and CDR2: SGHRS and YFSETQ. The CDR3 has 17 amino acids. CDR3 region: CASSPGVTSGGPYEQYF. CDR3 in DNA: TGCGCCAGCAGCCCCGGGGTGACTAGCGGGGGACCCTACGAGCAGTACTTC.

This chain joins TRBV19 and TRBJ2-1, with D tentatively TRBD2 (5 bases). The CDR3 length is 14 residues. Germline CDR1 LNHDA, CDR2 SQIVND (reference sequence). Trimming took 3 bases from V and 6 from J, leaving 12 bases between them. The CDR3 is CASSIADSTNEQFF. The CDR3 DNA is TGTGCCAGTAGTATCGCGGACTCGACCAATGAGCAGTTCTTC.

The chain joins TRBV6-5 to TRBJ1-1; tentatively, D is TRBD1 (6 bases). The CDR3 contains 15 residues. Germline CDR1 reads MNHEY; CDR2 reads SVGAGI. The V end was cut by 2 bases, the J end by 3 bases, with 13 bases between. CDR3 region: CASSYLAGEHTEAFF. The CDR3 DNA is TGTGCCAGCAGTTACCTTGCAGGGGAACACACTGAAGCTTTCTTT.

The chain uses TRBV29-1 and TRBJ1-3, with D possibly matching TRBD1 (6 bases). The CDR3 covers 12 residues. Germline V gene data show CDR1 as SQVTM and CDR2 as ANQGSEA. Deletions cut 4 bases from V and 5 bases from J, with 9 bases between. CDR3: CSVAGDRNTIYF. CDR3 nucleotide sequence: TGCAGCGTTGCAGGGGATAGAAACACCATATATTTT. Full variable domain (outside the CDR3, taken from reference TRBV29-1 and TRBJ1-3): SAVISQKPSRDICQRGTSLTIQCQVDSQVTMMFWYRQQPGQSLTLIATANQGSEATYESGFVIDKFPISRPNLTFSTLTVSNMSPEDSSIYLCSVAGDRNTIYFGEGSWLTVV.

The chain links TRBV7-9 to TRBJ2-7; D perhaps matches TRBD2 (5 bases). Germline V gives CDR1 SEHNR, CDR2 FQNEAQ (reference sequence). V was trimmed by 4 bases and J by 3 bases, leaving 10 bases between them. CDR3 size: 13 residues. The chain's CDR3 is CASSSSGDYEQYF. DNA of the CDR3: TGTGCCAGCAGCTCCTCCGGGGACTACGAGCAGTACTTC.

This clone was seen once. The V gene is TRBV11-3, the J gene TRBJ2-2; 8 positions match TRBD2. The CDR3 sequence is 14 residues long. CDR1 and CDR2 from the germline V gene are SGHNT and YENEEA. J was trimmed by 2 bases and V by 5 bases; bases with no gene match: 1. CDR3 region: CASSRGGNTGELFF. In DNA, the CDR3 is TGTGCCAGCAGCCGGGGGGGAAACACCGGGGAGCTGTTTTTT.

The rearrangement links TRBV29-1 to TRBJ2-5; 8 positions match TRBD1. The CDR3 is 14 amino acids. The V segment lost 7 bases and the J segment 5 bases; nucleotides outside the gene matches: 12. Germline CDR1 is SQVTM and CDR2 is ANQGSEA. The CDR3: CSAQKNRGWETQYF. DNA for the CDR3: TGCAGCGCACAAAAAAACAGGGGGTGGGAGACCCAGTACTTC.